This is a list of T cell receptor beta chains from one sample in a study. MiXCR was run by TCRdb on the 5' RACE reads, yielding one entry per CDR3 protein. This sample has approximately 50,000 distinct CDR3 sequences, with about 25% found just once. Sequenced: tumor-infiltrating Tregs sorted from the breast tumor. The receptor set was obtained from a female donor with breast cancer. The CDR3 runs from the conserved cysteine through the conserved F or W.

J: TRBJ2-1; V: TRBV15; CDR3: CATSRDPTGTPRGEQFF
J: TRBJ2-1; V: TRBV27; CDR3: CASQGTSGRQNEQFF
J: TRBJ2-7; V: TRBV25-1; CDR3: CASSSRGTYEQYF
J: TRBJ2-7; V: TRBV7-2; CDR3: CASSWANEQYF
J: TRBJ2-1; V: TRBV28; CDR3: CASSSGVGEQFF
J: TRBJ2-2; V: TRBV6-2/TRBV6-3; CDR3: CASSPRDRVTTGELFF
J: TRBJ2-7; V: TRBV6-2/TRBV6-3; CDR3: CASTQARSSYEQYF
J: TRBJ2-5; V: TRBV15; CDR3: CAARRDPGIQETQYF
J: TRBJ1-1; V: TRBV5-1; CDR3: CASSLTGVTTEAFF
J: TRBJ2-6; V: TRBV29-1; CDR3: CSVDQSGANVLTF
J: TRBJ1-1; V: TRBV25-1; CDR3: CASSEVTGGKTEAFF
J: TRBJ1-1; V: TRBV27; CDR3: CASSSLTGDTEAFF
J: TRBJ1-5; V: TRBV6-2/TRBV6-3; CDR3: CASSREGGAGQPQHF
J: TRBJ1-5; V: TRBV2; CDR3: CASSDRGRDSKQPQHF